These 13 T cell receptor beta chains share one sample of origin, sequenced in a study of T cells after yellow fever vaccination (dated by TCRdb to the late 2010s). Libraries were prepared through 5' RACE. TCRdb records Illumina NovaSeq 6000 as the sequencer. TCRdb itself trimmed the public reads at Q25 with fastp, ran MiXCR and retained productive beta chains. Entries that share a CDR3 protein sequence are merged under the most common genes and DNA. This sample holds 250,000 to 400,000 distinct CDR3 sequences; 4.1% were observed only once. The leading ten clones occupy approximately 23% of the sample. Interpreted using the paper, the treatment or condition label stands for: live attenuated yellow fever vaccine strain. This specimen was PBMCs, taken 5 days after the yellow fever booster vaccination. These TCRs come from a man in his late teens or twenties who received the YFV17D yellow fever vaccine.

This clonotype occurred many times. This chain uses TRBV15 with TRBJ2-2, with D uncertain. The CDR3 is 12 amino acids. V lost 3 bases, J lost 7 bases, and 6 bases lay in between. Germline assignment: CDR1 LNHNV and CDR2 YYDKDF (reference sequence). The CDR3 nucleotides are TGTGCCACCAGCAGGGGTGGCGGGGAGCTGTTTTTT. Its translation: CATSRGGGELFF.

This clonotype was detected ten times or more. As DNA, the CDR3 is TGTGCCAGCAGTTACGACACTTCGAGCTCCTATAATTCACCCCTCCACTTT. It codes for CASSYDTSSSYNSPLHF. The genes are TRBV6-5 and TRBJ1-6; D gene uncertain. The CDR3 is 17 residues long. V was cut by 2 bases and J by 0 bases, with 11 bases left in between. Germline values: CDR1 MNHEY, CDR2 SVGAGI.

The rearrangement joins TRBV7-8 to TRBJ2-1; 9 positions match TRBD2. CDR1 and CDR2 from the germline V gene are SGHVS and FQNEAQ. CDR3 length equals 15 residues. J gave up 7 bases and V 5 bases, and 9 bases lay outside the gene matches. The CDR3 DNA reads as TGTGCCAGCAGCGGGGGGACTAGCTCGGTTAATGAGCAGTTCTTC. Translated, it gives CASSGGTSSVNEQFF.

In this sample, this clonotype turned up many times. The chain uses TRBV20-1 and TRBJ2-1; TRBD1 matches at 7 bases. The germline CDR1 and CDR2 sequences are DFQATT and SNEGSKA (reference sequence). The CDR3 has 12 residues. V lost 0 bases to trimming and J lost 10 bases; unmatched junction nucleotides: 3. The CDR3: CSAREGQLEQFF. The CDR3 coding sequence is TGCAGTGCTAGAGAGGGACAGCTAGAGCAGTTCTTC.

The J gene is TRBJ1-1, the V gene TRBV20-1; no clear D. Trimming left V 7 bases short and J 5 bases short, with 20 bases between. The length of the CDR3 is 14 residues. The germline CDR1 and CDR2 sequences are DFQATT and SNEGSKA (reference sequence). The CDR3 DNA follows: TGCAGTGTCATTACCCGGGGAACGGGAACTGAAGCTTTCTTT. It specifies CSVITRGTGTEAFF.

This clonotype was seen ten or more times. V is TRBV24-1 and J is TRBJ2-3; unclear D gene. CDR1 is KGHDR, CDR2 SFDVKD, per germline. Trimming removed 5 bases at V and 0 bases at J, with 8 bases between. There are 14 residues in the CDR3. The CDR3 coding sequence is TGTGCCACCAGTGTGGACGGGAGCACAGATACGCAGTATTTT. Protein: CATSVDGSTDTQYF.

This clonotype appeared a few times. V is TRBV7-3 and J is TRBJ1-6; no definite D call. The CDR3 is 14 amino acids. V was shortened by 2 bases and J by 5 bases, with 7 bases between the two germline ends. CDR1 and CDR2 (germline): SGHTA, FQGTGA. CDR3 region: CASSLSHNNSPLHF. For the CDR3, the DNA is TGTGCCAGCAGCTTATCTCATAATAATTCACCCCTCCACTTT.

This clonotype was counted ten times or more. The chain has TRBV20-1 and TRBJ2-1; possibly TRBD2 for D (7 bases). The V end was cut by 3 bases, the J end by 1 base, with 13 bases between. Germline V gene data show CDR1 as DFQATT and CDR2 as SNEGSKA (reference sequence). The CDR3 runs to 15 residues. The CDR3, as DNA: TGCAGTGCTAGTGAGGGGGGGCGGTCCTACAATGAGCAGTTCTTC. Protein product: CSASEGGRSYNEQFF.

The rearrangement uses TRBV4-3 and TRBJ1-2, with a weak D call TRBD1 (6 bases). Germline CDR1 and CDR2: LGHNA and YSLEER. Trimming took off 1 base at V and 4 bases at J, with 13 bases between the two ends. The CDR3 sequence is 15 residues long. CDR3 loop: CASSQGLDSPYGYTF. CDR3 nucleotide sequence: TGCGCCAGCAGCCAAGGGTTGGACAGCCCCTATGGCTACACCTTC.

This clonotype has just a few counts. The chain joins TRBV28 to TRBJ2-1, with 8 nucleotides matching TRBD2. The length of the CDR3 is 15 residues. Germline loops: CDR1 MDHEN, CDR2 SYDVKM. The trim removed 4 bases at V and 8 bases at J, leaving 10 bases unmatched. The CDR3, as DNA: TGTGCCAGCAGTTCACCCGAGACTAGCGTCGATGAGCAGTTCTTC. Amino acid sequence: CASSSPETSVDEQFF. Complete variable domain (other parts from reference TRBV28 and TRBJ2-1): DVKVTQSSRYLVKRTGEKVFLECVQDMDHENMFWYRQDPGLGLRLIYFSYDVKMKEKGDIPEGYSVSREKKERFSLILESASTNQTSMYLCASSSPETSVDEQFFGPGTRLTVL.

This clonotype was observed a few times. V usage is TRBV4-2 and J usage is TRBJ2-6; perhaps TRBD1 as D (6 bases). CDR3 size: 18 residues. Germline lookup yields CDR1 LGHNA and CDR2 YNFKEQ. Trimming left V 2 bases short and J 0 bases short, with 14 bases between. For the CDR3, the DNA is TGTGCCAGCAGCCAATCGCCGGGACACATCTCTGGGGCCAACGTCCTGACTTTC. As protein: CASSQSPGHISGANVLTF.

The V call is TRBV19, the J call TRBJ2-1; TRBD1 might be the D (6 bases). V was trimmed by 4 bases and J by 9 bases, leaving 7 bases between them. The V gene's germline CDR1 is LNHDA and CDR2 SQIVND (reference sequence). The CDR3 has 11 amino acids. The CDR3 region has the DNA TGTGCCAGTAGTACAGGGGCTGAGCAGTTCTTC. It specifies CASSTGAEQFF.

The chain uses TRBV2 and TRBJ2-5; 12 bases are a match to TRBD2. From germline, CDR1 is SNHLY and CDR2 FYNNEI. The V segment lost 5 bases and the J segment 5 bases; nucleotides outside the gene matches: 6. This CDR3 comprises 15 residues. DNA for the CDR3: TGTGCCAGCAGTCTAACTAGCGGGGGGTCGGAGACCCAGTACTTC. Translating gives CASSLTSGGSETQYF. Drawing the rest from reference TRBV2 and TRBJ2-5, the complete variable domain is EPEVTQTPSHQVTQMGQEVILRCVPISNHLYFYWYRQILGQKVEFLVSFYNNEISEKSEIFDDQFSVERPDGSNFTLKIRSTKLEDSAMYFCASSLTSGGSETQYFGPGTRLLVL.